There are a few counts of the clone carrying this T cell receptor beta chain. Its antigen remains unidentified. CDR3 length: 16 residues. Germline V gene data show CDR1 as MNHEY and CDR2 as SVGAGI. V trimming: 5 bases; J trimming: 6 bases; junction bases outside the gene matches: 11. The sample originates from a study of T cell repertoires in cytomegalovirus infection. At the level of the study: Public signatures in TCR beta pointed to CMV infection and matching HLA type.

Whole-study findings and limits: Predominance within the ex vivo response was attributable to HLA-C-restricted CMV-specific TCR beta clonotypes. Identification of carriers of CMV plus the relevant HLA was performed using cumulative public TCR beta family frequency.

MiXCR, applied by TCRdb to the reads, yields one record per CDR3 protein. The table shows some 110,000 distinct CDR3 sequences, with roughly 9.1% occurring only once. The chain joins TRBV6-5 to TRBJ2-2; 8 bases agree with TRBD1. Sample: PBMCs, sequenced either directly or after in vitro stimulation (not recorded which). This sequence originates from a human donor in good health (CMV status not recorded). Some clones in this sample may be carry-over from other donors' samples. The CDR3 is CASSERTGLRAGELFF. The DNA of the CDR3 is TGTGCCAGCAGTGAACGGACAGGGCTACGGGCCGGGGAGCTGTTTTTT.